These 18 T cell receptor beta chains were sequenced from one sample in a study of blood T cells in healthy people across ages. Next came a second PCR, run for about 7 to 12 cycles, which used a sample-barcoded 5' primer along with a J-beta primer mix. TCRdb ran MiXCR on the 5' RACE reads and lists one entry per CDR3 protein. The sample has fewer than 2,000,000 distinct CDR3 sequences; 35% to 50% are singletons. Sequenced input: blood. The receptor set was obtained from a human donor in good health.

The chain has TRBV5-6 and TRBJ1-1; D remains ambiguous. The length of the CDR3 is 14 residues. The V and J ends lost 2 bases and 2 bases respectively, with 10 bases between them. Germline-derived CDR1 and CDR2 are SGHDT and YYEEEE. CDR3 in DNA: TGTGCCAGCAGCTTCCCCGGCCCAAACACTGAAGCTTTCTTT. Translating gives CASSFPGPNTEAFF.

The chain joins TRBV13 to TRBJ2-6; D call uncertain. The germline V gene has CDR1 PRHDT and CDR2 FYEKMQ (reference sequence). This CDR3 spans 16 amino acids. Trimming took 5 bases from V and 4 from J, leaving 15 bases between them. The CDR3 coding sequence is TGTGCCAGCAGCCCACACGTGGGAAGAGGGGCCAACGTCCTGACTTTC. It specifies CASSPHVGRGANVLTF.

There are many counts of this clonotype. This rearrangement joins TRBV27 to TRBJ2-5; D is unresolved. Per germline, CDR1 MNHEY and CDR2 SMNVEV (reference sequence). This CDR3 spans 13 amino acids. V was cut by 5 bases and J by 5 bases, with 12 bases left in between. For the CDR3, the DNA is TGTGCCAGCAGTCCTCGGGTCGAGGAGACCCAGTACTTC. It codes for CASSPRVEETQYF.

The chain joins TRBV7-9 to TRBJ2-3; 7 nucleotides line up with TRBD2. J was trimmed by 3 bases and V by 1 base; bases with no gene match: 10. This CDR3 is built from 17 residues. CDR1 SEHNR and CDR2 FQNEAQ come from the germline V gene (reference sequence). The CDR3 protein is CASSLVTSSGWTDTQYF. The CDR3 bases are TGTGCCAGCAGCTTAGTTACGTCTAGCGGATGGACAGATACGCAGTATTTT.

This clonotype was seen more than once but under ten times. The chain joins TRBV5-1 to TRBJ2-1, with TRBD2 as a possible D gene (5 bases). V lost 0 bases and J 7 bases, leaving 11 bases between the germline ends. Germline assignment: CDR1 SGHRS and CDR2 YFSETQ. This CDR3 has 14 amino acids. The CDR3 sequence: CASSLDLAWNEQFF. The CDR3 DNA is TGCGCCAGCAGCTTGGATCTAGCCTGGAATGAGCAGTTCTTC.

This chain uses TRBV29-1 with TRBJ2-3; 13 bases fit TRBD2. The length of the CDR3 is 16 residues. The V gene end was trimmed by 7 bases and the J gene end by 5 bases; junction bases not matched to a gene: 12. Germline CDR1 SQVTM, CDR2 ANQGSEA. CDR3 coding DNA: TGCAGCGGGGGCGTGACTAGCGGGGGGCCAGGAGATACGCAGTATTTT. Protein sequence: CSGGVTSGGPGDTQYF.

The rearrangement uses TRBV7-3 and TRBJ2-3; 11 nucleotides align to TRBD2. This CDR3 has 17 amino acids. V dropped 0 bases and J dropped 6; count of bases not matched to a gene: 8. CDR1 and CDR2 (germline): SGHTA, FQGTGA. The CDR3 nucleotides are TGTGCCAGCAGCTTAACCGGGCTAGCGGGGGGTGGTGATACGCAGTATTTT. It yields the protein CASSLTGLAGGGDTQYF.

In DNA form, the CDR3 reads TGTGCCAGCAGCCGGGACCAACCTCCCGGAGAGACCCAGTACTTC. It translates to CASSRDQPPGETQYF. V and J are TRBV2 and TRBJ2-5; D may correspond to TRBD1 or TRBD2 (5 bases each). This CDR3 comprises 15 residues. With 6 bases removed from V and 4 bases from J, the gap between germline ends came to 18 bases. The germline gives CDR1 SNHLY, CDR2 FYNNEI.

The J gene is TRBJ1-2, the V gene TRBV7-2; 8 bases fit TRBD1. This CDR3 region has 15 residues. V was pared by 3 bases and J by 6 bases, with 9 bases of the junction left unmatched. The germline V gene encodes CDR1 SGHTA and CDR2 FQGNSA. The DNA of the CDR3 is TGTGCCAGCAGCTTTCTTCCCAGGACAGGGAATGGCTACACCTTC. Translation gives CASSFLPRTGNGYTF.

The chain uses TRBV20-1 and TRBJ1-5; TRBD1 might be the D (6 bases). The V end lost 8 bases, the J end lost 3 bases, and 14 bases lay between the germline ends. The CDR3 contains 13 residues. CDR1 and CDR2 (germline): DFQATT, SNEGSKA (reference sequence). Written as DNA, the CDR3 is TGCAGTACCGGGGGGGCTGACAATCAGCCCCAGCATTTT. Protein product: CSTGGADNQPQHF.

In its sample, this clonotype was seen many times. CDR3 in amino acids: CASSFGASTDTQYF. CDR3 in DNA: TGTGCCAGCAGCTTCGGGGCTAGCACAGATACGCAGTATTTT. This chain links TRBV12-3 or TRBV12-4 with TRBJ2-3, with D perhaps being TRBD1 or TRBD2 (5 bases each). V lost 6 bases and J 0 bases, leaving 10 bases between the germline ends. CDR3 length: 14 residues.

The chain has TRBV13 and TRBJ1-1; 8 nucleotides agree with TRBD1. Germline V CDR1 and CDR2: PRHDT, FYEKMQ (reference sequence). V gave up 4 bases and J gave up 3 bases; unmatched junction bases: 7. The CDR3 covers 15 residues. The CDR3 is CASSSQGQGYTEAFF. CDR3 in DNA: TGTGCCAGCAGCTCCCAAGGACAGGGTTACACTGAAGCTTTCTTT. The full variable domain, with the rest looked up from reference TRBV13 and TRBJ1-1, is AAGVIQSPRHLIKEKRETATLKCYPIPRHDTVYWYQQGPGQDPQFLISFYEKMQSDKGSIPDRFSAQQFSDYHSELNMSSLELGDSALYFCASSSQGQGYTEAFFGQGTRLTVV.

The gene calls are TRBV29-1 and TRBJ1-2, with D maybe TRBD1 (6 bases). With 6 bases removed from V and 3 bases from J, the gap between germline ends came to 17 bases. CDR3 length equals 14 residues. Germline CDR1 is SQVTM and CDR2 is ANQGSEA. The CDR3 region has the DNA TGCAGCGTGGTTGGGTCGAGGGGGGACTATGGCTACACCTTC. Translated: CSVVGSRGDYGYTF.

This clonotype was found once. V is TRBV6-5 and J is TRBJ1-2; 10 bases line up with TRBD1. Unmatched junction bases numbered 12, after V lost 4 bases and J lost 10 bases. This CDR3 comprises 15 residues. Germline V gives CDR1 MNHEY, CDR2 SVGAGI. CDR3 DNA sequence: TGTGCCAGCAGTTCCCCGGGACAGGGGCAAAGGCTCTACACCTTC. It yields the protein CASSSPGQGQRLYTF.

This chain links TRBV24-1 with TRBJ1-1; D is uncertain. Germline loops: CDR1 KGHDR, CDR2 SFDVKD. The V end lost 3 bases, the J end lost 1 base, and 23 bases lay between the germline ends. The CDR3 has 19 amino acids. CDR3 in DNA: TGTGCCACCAGTGATCACCGTGGGGTTAGATCACTTAAGAACACTGAAGCTTTCTTT. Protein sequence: CATSDHRGVRSLKNTEAFF.

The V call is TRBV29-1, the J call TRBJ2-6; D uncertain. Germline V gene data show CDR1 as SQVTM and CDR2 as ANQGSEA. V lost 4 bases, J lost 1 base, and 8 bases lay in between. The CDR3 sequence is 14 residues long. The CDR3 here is CSVVPESGANVLTF. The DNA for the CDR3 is TGCAGCGTTGTCCCTGAATCTGGGGCCAACGTCCTGACTTTC.

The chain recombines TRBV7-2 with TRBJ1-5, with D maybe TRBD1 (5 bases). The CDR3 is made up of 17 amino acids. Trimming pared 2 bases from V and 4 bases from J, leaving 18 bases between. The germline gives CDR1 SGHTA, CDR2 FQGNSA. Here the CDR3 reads CASSLTGTGLFNQPQHF. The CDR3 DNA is TGTGCCAGCAGCTTAACGGGAACAGGCCTCTTTAATCAGCCCCAGCATTTT.

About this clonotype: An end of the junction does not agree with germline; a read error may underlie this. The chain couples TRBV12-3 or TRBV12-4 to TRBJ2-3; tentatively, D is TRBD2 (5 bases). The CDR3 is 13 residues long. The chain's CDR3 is CASSLAWEDTQYF. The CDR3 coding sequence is TGTGCCAGCAGTCTAGCTTGGGAAGATACGCAGTATTTT.